Following are 29 T cell receptor beta chains from one sample sequenced in a study of lung T cells in sarcoidosis with Löfgren's syndrome. TCRdb re-derived calls from the reads in MiXCR, one entry per CDR3 protein. Among roughly 63,000 distinct CDR3 sequences listed, 21% were seen once. The sequenced sample consisted of CD4+ T cells from PBMCs. These receptors were obtained from a human donor with sarcoidosis (Löfgren's syndrome or another form), or a control subject (not recorded which).

The sample holds a few counts of this clonotype. The chain joins TRBV5-1 to TRBJ1-1; a weak D match, TRBD1 (5 bases). The CDR3 is 13 residues long. V was pared by 5 bases and J by 1 base, with 9 bases between. Germline V gives CDR1 SGHRS, CDR2 YFSETQ. The CDR3 coding sequence is TGCGCCAGCAGAGACAGTCAGAACACTGAAGCTTTCTTT. It yields the protein CASRDSQNTEAFF.

This clonotype was detected only once. A much larger clonotype is one base distant, so this may be a read error. The chain combines TRBV28 with TRBJ2-3; the D is unclear. Germline V gives CDR1 MDHEN, CDR2 SYDVKM. The V and J ends lost 4 bases and 1 base respectively, with 9 bases between them. The CDR3 is 14 amino acids. CDR3 coding DNA: TGTGCCAGCAGTTCCCGGCTGGGCACAGATACGCAGTATTTT. Translation gives CASSSRLGTDTQYF.

This rearrangement joins TRBV6-1 to TRBJ2-5; D is perhaps TRBD1 or TRBD2 (5 bases each). Trimming cost V 10 bases and J 5 bases, with 20 bases left between them. This CDR3 spans 14 amino acids. Germline V lookup: CDR1 MNHNS, CDR2 SASEGT. Written as DNA, the CDR3 is TGTGCCACCGAGCTAGGGGCGGGCCCTGAGACCCAGTACTTC. Protein product: CATELGAGPETQYF.

This clonotype was recorded at least ten times. V and J are TRBV6-6 and TRBJ2-7; D might be TRBD2 (6 bases). The CDR3 has 14 residues. Germline lookup yields CDR1 MNHNY and CDR2 SVGAGI (reference sequence). V was cut by 2 bases and J by 1 base, with 9 bases left in between. The CDR3 DNA sequence: TGTGCCAGCAGTTACCGTAGCGGTTCCTACGAGCAGTACGTC. Translated: CASSYRSGSYEQYV.

This clonotype has a count of ten or more. The gene calls are TRBV15 and TRBJ1-1; no firm D call. Trimming cost V 0 bases and J 6 bases, with 14 bases left between them. Germline assignment: CDR1 LNHNV and CDR2 YYDKDF (reference sequence). The CDR3 has 15 amino acids. CDR3 sequence (DNA): TGTGCCACCAGCAGAGATTGGGGAGGAGGTTCTGAAGCTTTCTTT. Residues: CATSRDWGGGSEAFF.

This clonotype was seen at least ten times. CDR3 bases: TGCAGTGCTAGAGATAGCAGGGGGTTAAAGACCCAGTACTTC. Its protein is CSARDSRGLKTQYF. V usage is TRBV20-1 and J usage is TRBJ2-5, with 7 bases that match TRBD1. CDR1 and CDR2 from the germline V gene are DFQATT and SNEGSKA (reference sequence). The CDR3 runs 14 residues. Losses at the gene ends were 0 bases for V and 6 bases for J; bases not matched to a gene: 7.

The chain combines TRBV12-3 or TRBV12-4 with TRBJ2-1, with D tentatively TRBD2 (5 bases). Trimming pared 6 bases from V and 6 bases from J, leaving 15 bases between. There are 14 residues in the CDR3. The CDR3 loop reads CASRFQERRNEQFF. In DNA, the CDR3 is TGTGCCAGCAGATTCCAAGAGCGGCGCAATGAGCAGTTCTTC.

To note about this clonotype: This sequence may be a read error, since a much larger clone differs from it by one base. The V call is TRBV7-2, the J call TRBJ2-1; D is undetermined. The ends were cut back, 3 bases at V and 5 bases at J, with 5 bases in the middle. The CDR3 runs 12 residues. The germline CDR1 and CDR2 sequences are SGHTA and FQGNSA. The chain's CDR3 is CASSFVHNEQFF. The CDR3 nucleotides read TGTGCCAGCAGCTTCGTCCACAATGAGCAGTTCTTC.

This clonotype was seen at least ten times. This chain uses TRBV27 with TRBJ2-2; D uncertain. Germline CDR1 MNHEY, CDR2 SMNVEV (reference sequence). The CDR3 sequence is 14 residues long. The CDR3 spells CASRRTSNTGELFF. Here the CDR3 DNA reads TGTGCGAGCCGCCGAACCTCGAACACCGGGGAGCTGTTTTTT.

About this clonotype itself: A much larger clone differs from this one at a single base, so this may be a read error. V usage is TRBV28 and J usage is TRBJ1-2; 7 bases map to TRBD1. Germline-derived CDR1 and CDR2 are MDHEN and SYDVKM. The CDR3 sequence is 16 residues long. V trimming: 6 bases; J trimming: 4 bases; junction bases outside the gene matches: 14. The CDR3, as DNA: TGTGCCAGCAGGCCCCCGGGACAGCCGCGGGCCTATGGCTACACCTTC. It translates to CASRPPGQPRAYGYTF.

This clonotype was observed a handful of times. The chain uses TRBV5-4 and TRBJ1-1; D ambiguous. The CDR3 has 12 amino acids. The germline V gene encodes CDR1 SGHNT and CDR2 YYREEE (reference sequence). V dropped 9 bases and J dropped 1 base, with 10 bases sitting between them. The DNA of the CDR3 is TGTGCCACCCATGGCCCGAACACTGAAGCTTTCTTT. As protein: CATHGPNTEAFF. The full variable domain, completed using reference TRBV5-4 and TRBJ1-1, is ETGVTQSPTHLIKTRGQQVTLRCSSQSGHNTVSWYQQALGQGPQFIFQYYREEENGRGNFPPRFSGLQFPNYSSELNVNALELDDSALYLCATHGPNTEAFFGQGTRLTVV.

Concerning this clonotype itself: Possible read error: a much larger clone is one base away. The chain joins TRBV20-1 to TRBJ1-6; no reliable D call. With 5 bases removed from V and 8 bases from J, the gap between germline ends came to 10 bases. CDR1 is DFQATT and CDR2 is SNEGSKA in the germline V gene (reference sequence). The length of the CDR3 is 12 residues. The CDR3 loop is CSAGGRYSPLHF. The CDR3 nucleotides read TGCAGTGCTGGCGGCAGGTATTCACCCCTCCACTTT.

This clonotype was seen ten or more times. The chain uses TRBV20-1 and TRBJ1-1; TRBD1 might be the D (6 bases). CDR3 length: 16 amino acids. V lost 1 base, J lost 1 base, and 16 bases lay in between. Germline V gene sequence: CDR1 DFQATT, CDR2 SNEGSKA (reference sequence). DNA for the CDR3: TGCAGTGCTAGAGCTAACGGACAAGGGGGGAACACTGAAGCTTTCTTT. It translates to CSARANGQGGNTEAFF.

This chain uses TRBV7-9 with TRBJ2-1, with TRBD2 matching over 9 bases. The V gene's germline CDR1 is SEHNR and CDR2 FQNEAQ (reference sequence). The CDR3 consists of 15 residues. The trim removed 3 bases at V and 7 bases at J, leaving 7 bases unmatched. The CDR3 region has the DNA TGTGCCAGCAGCTTGGGGACTAGCCGCGGGAATGAGCAGTTCTTC. Encoded protein: CASSLGTSRGNEQFF. The full variable domain, in which reference TRBV7-9 and TRBJ2-1 provide the parts outside the CDR3, is DTGVSQNPRHKITKRGQNVTFRCDPISEHNRLYWYRQTLGQGPEFLTYFQNEAQLEKSRLLSDRFSAERPKGSFSTLEIQRTEQGDSAMYLCASSLGTSRGNEQFFGPGTRLTVL.

This clonotype showed up many times. This sequence joins TRBV28 and TRBJ2-7; D is ambiguous. Germline V lookup: CDR1 MDHEN, CDR2 SYDVKM. The ends were cut back, 2 bases at V and 2 bases at J, with 10 bases in the middle. The CDR3 sequence is 14 residues long. The CDR3 spells CASSLGTRTYEQYV. For the CDR3, the DNA is TGTGCCAGCAGTTTAGGCACCAGGACCTACGAGCAGTACGTC.

Details on this clonotype: A much bigger clone sits one base away, suggesting this may be a read error. The chain recombines TRBV7-2 with TRBJ2-5; TRBD2 matches at 7 bases. The CDR3 is 13 residues long. Germline loops: CDR1 SGHTA, CDR2 FQGNSA. Trimming cost V 5 bases and J 7 bases; bases outside gene matches: 7. The CDR3 nucleotides are TGTGCCAGCAGCCCGAGGACGGGAGGGACCCAGTACTTC. This encodes CASSPRTGGTQYF. The variable domain in full, with the rest retrieved from reference TRBV7-2 and TRBJ2-5, is GAGVSQSPSNKVTEKGKDVELRCDPISGHTALYWYRQSLGQGLEFLIYFQGNSAPDKSGLPSDRFSAERTGGSVSTLTIQRTQQEDSAVYLCASSPRTGGTQYFGPGTRLLVL.

The rearrangement joins TRBV10-2 to TRBJ2-3, with D maybe TRBD2 (6 bases). Germline V CDR1 and CDR2: WSHSY, SAAADI. The V end lost 6 bases, the J end lost 8 bases, and 18 bases lay between the germline ends. The CDR3 sequence is 14 residues long. The CDR3: CASRAPPERATQYF. In nucleotides, the CDR3 is TGCGCCAGCAGGGCCCCCCCAGAGCGGGCTACGCAGTATTTT.

Regarding this clonotype: One base away lies a much larger clone, so this may be a sequencing read error. The rearrangement uses TRBV6-5 and TRBJ2-7; 11 nucleotides align to TRBD1. With 2 bases clipped from V and 9 bases from J, the junction kept 3 bases outside the gene matches. This CDR3 spans 13 amino acids. CDR1 MNHEY and CDR2 SVGAGI come from the germline V gene. CDR3 coding DNA: TGTGCCAGCAGTTACCAGGACAGGGGGCGGCAGTACTTC. This gives the protein CASSYQDRGRQYF.

This clonotype was observed at least ten times. V and J are TRBV29-1 and TRBJ2-5; possibly TRBD1 for D (7 bases). Per the germline V gene, CDR1 is SQVTM and CDR2 is ANQGSEA. V gave up 6 bases and J gave up 4 bases, with 12 bases separating them. The CDR3 has 12 amino acids. CDR3 sequence: CSVRQGGETQYF. The DNA of the CDR3 is TGCAGCGTCCGACAGGGAGGAGAGACCCAGTACTTC.

This clonotype was observed many times. J is TRBJ1-2 and V is TRBV6-1; D not resolved. The V end was cut by 5 bases, the J end by 4 bases, with 11 bases between. The CDR3 contains 13 residues. Looked up from germline, CDR1 is MNHNS and CDR2 is SASEGT. CDR3 in amino acids: CASSFRGGYGYTF. Written as DNA, the CDR3 is TGTGCCAGCAGTTTCCGGGGTGGCTATGGCTACACCTTC.

This clonotype showed up many times. The CDR3 spells CASRYRGLETQYF. The CDR3 DNA follows: TGTGCCAGCAGATACAGGGGTCTGGAGACCCAGTACTTC. The chain couples TRBV6-2 or TRBV6-3 to TRBJ2-5, with 7 bases that match TRBD1. The junction had 6 bases not matched to a gene; V was cut back by 6 bases and J by 5 bases. The CDR3 is 13 amino acids. Germline CDR1 is MNHEY and CDR2 is SVGEGT.

As for this clonotype: Being one base from a much bigger clone, this may be a read error. This sequence joins TRBV20-1 and TRBJ2-1, with 11 positions matching TRBD2. The junction had 9 bases not matched to a gene; V was cut back by 7 bases and J by 4 bases. This CDR3 region has 15 residues. Germline values: CDR1 DFQATT, CDR2 SNEGSKA (reference sequence). This chain's CDR3 is CSDRNRLAGYNEQFF. CDR3 coding DNA: TGCAGTGATAGGAACAGACTAGCGGGATACAATGAGCAGTTCTTC.

Ten or more counts support this clonotype. The chain employs TRBV7-2 and TRBJ2-3; no reliable D call. The V gene lost 2 bases and the J gene lost 1 base, with 7 bases spanning the gap. CDR1 and CDR2 (germline): SGHTA, FQGNSA. This CDR3 has 14 residues. The chain's CDR3 is CASSLYLRTDTQYF. For the CDR3, the DNA is TGTGCCAGCAGCTTATACCTTCGCACAGATACGCAGTATTTT.

Comment on this clonotype: One end of the junction varies from germline; a read error may be responsible. The chain uses TRBV27 and TRBJ2-1; a weak D match, TRBD1 (5 bases). Germline assignment: CDR1 MNHEY and CDR2 SMNVEV (reference sequence). This CDR3 has 14 amino acids. The DNA for the CDR3 is TGTGCCAGCAGCCGCAAGACAGAGTACAATGAGCAGCTCTTC. Protein product: CASSRKTEYNEQLF.

The chain is built from TRBV18 and TRBJ2-2, with TRBD1 as a possible D gene (6 bases). The ends were cut back, 5 bases at V and 4 bases at J, with 17 bases in the middle. Germline V gene lookup returns CDR1 KGHSH and CDR2 LQKENI. The CDR3 is made up of 16 amino acids. CDR3 sequence (DNA): TGTGCCAGCTCAACAATCGGGGAAGGGGGCACCGGGGAGCTGTTTTTT. Encoded protein: CASSTIGEGGTGELFF.

At least ten counts were recorded for this clonotype. V gene TRBV27 combines with J gene TRBJ2-2, with D maybe TRBD1 (5 bases). With 5 bases removed from V and 6 bases from J, the gap between germline ends came to 7 bases. The CDR3 spans 12 residues. Germline assignment: CDR1 MNHEY and CDR2 SMNVEV (reference sequence). The CDR3 here is CASSKQAGELFF. CDR3 in DNA: TGTGCCAGCAGTAAACAGGCCGGGGAGCTGTTTTTT.

This clonotype was seen a few times. CDR3 in amino acids: CASSLGQTSNTEAFF. The CDR3 bases are TGTGCCAGCAGTTTAGGGCAGACATCAAACACTGAAGCTTTCTTT. V and J are TRBV12-3 or TRBV12-4 and TRBJ1-1, with D unresolved. V lost 1 base to trimming and J lost 2 bases, with 11 bases between them. CDR3 length: 15 residues.

Points on this clonotype: One junction end disagrees with the germline gene, perhaps due to a read error. The chain is built from TRBV6-2 or TRBV6-3 and TRBJ1-4, with D unclear. Germline-derived CDR1 and CDR2 are MNHEY and SVGEGT. The CDR3 runs to 15 residues. CDR3 in DNA: TGTGCCAGCAGTCGTTACACATCAACTAATGAAAAACCGTTTTTT. Its translation: CASSRYTSTNEKPFF.

This clonotype was seen ten or more times. V usage is TRBV6-1 and J usage is TRBJ1-1, with 9 bases lining up with TRBD1. Germline trimming cut 6 bases from V and 1 base from J; bases unmatched to any gene: 12. The germline gives CDR1 MNHNS, CDR2 SASEGT. The CDR3 contains 17 residues. The CDR3 DNA sequence: TGTGCCAGCAGCGAGGGATGGACAGGGGTGGGGAACACTGAAGCTTTCTTT. Translation: CASSEGWTGVGNTEAFF.